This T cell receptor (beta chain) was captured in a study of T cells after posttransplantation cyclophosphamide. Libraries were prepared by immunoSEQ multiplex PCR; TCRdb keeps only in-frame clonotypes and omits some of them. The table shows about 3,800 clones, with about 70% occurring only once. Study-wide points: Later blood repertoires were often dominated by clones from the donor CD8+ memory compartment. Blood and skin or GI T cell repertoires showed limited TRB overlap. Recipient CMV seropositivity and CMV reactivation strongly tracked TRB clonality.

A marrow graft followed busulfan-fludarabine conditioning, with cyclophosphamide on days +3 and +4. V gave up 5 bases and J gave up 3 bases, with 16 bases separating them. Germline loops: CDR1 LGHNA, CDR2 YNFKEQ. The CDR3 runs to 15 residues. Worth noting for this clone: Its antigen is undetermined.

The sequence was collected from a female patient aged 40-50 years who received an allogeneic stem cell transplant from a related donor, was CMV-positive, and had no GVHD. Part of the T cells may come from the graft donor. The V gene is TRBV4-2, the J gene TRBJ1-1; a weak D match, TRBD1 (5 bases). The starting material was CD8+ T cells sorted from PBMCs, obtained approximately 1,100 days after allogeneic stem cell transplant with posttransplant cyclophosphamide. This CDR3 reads CASSDTRGVYTEAFF. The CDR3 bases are TGTGCCAGCAGCGACACTCGGGGGGTTTACACTGAAGCTTTCTTT.